A single sample is the source of the 11 T cell receptor beta chains below, sequenced in a study of T-cell memory formation after mild COVID-19. Via MiXCR, TCRdb re-called the 5' RACE reads, giving one row per CDR3 protein. The table has under 250,000 distinct CDR3 sequences, approximately 30% seen once. The sequenced sample consisted of PBMCs or a T cell subset sorted from them (not recorded which). The receptor source for this set is an adult woman who had mild COVID-19 (a few samples of this study predate the infection). Cell type and time point are not known.

CDR3 coding DNA: TGCAGCGTTGAGACCACAGGGGGACCGGCGACCCAGTACTTC. Residues: CSVETTGGPATQYF. J is TRBJ2-5 and V is TRBV29-1, with 8 bases that match TRBD1. The CDR3 length is 14 residues. CDR1 is SQVTM and CDR2 is ANQGSEA in the germline V gene. Unmatched junction bases numbered 10, after V lost 3 bases and J lost 7 bases.

The rearrangement joins TRBV25-1 to TRBJ1-1; 8 positions match TRBD1. CDR3 length equals 16 residues. With V trimmed by 0 bases and J by 4 bases, 7 bases remained unmatched. Germline loops: CDR1 MGHDK, CDR2 SYGVNS. CDR3 sequence (DNA): TGTGCCAGCAGTGAATATAGAACAGGGGGTAGCACTGAAGCTTTCTTT. Translated, it gives CASSEYRTGGSTEAFF.

The rearrangement links TRBV20-1 to TRBJ2-2; no firm D call. The CDR3 covers 15 residues. In germline, CDR1 is DFQATT, CDR2 SNEGSKA (reference sequence). Trimming removed 2 bases from V and 2 bases from J, with 12 bases in between. This chain's CDR3 is CSARRSLANTGELFF. In DNA form, the CDR3 reads TGCAGTGCTAGACGGTCTCTCGCTAACACCGGGGAGCTGTTTTTT.

The chain couples TRBV20-1 to TRBJ2-1; 8 bases line up with TRBD2. The CDR3 runs to 17 residues. Germline V gene data show CDR1 as DFQATT and CDR2 as SNEGSKA (reference sequence). V trimming: 6 bases; J trimming: 9 bases; junction bases outside the gene matches: 22. CDR3 bases: TGCAGTGCAGAAGAGCTAGACGGGAGGGCCAAGAGCGGTGAGCAGTTCTTC. Translating it yields CSAEELDGRAKSGEQFF.

Only a few counts were recorded for this clonotype. The chain employs TRBV6-6 and TRBJ2-7; D is unresolved. V lost 8 bases and J 5 bases, leaving 7 bases between the germline ends. This CDR3 spans 10 amino acids. From germline, CDR1 is MNHNY and CDR2 SVGAGI (reference sequence). CDR3 region: CASRRNEQYF. CDR3 sequence (DNA): TGTGCCAGCCGTCGCAACGAGCAGTACTTC.

CDR3 bases: TGTGCCAGCAGCTCGACTAGCGGGAGTGGGAATGAGCAGTTCTTC. This gives the protein CASSSTSGSGNEQFF. V is TRBV7-3 and J is TRBJ2-1, with 12 bases matching TRBD2. The germline V gene encodes CDR1 SGHTA and CDR2 FQGTGA. The CDR3 has 15 amino acids. The V gene end was trimmed by 4 bases and the J gene end by 7 bases; junction bases not matched to a gene: 5.

This clonotype appeared a few times. This chain links TRBV9 with TRBJ2-2, with 7 bases that match TRBD2. The CDR3 totals 14 residues. Germline values: CDR1 SGDLS, CDR2 YYNGEE. J gave up 0 bases and V 7 bases, and 3 bases lay outside the gene matches. In DNA, the CDR3 is TGTGCCAGCCAGGGACTAACGAACACCGGGGAGCTGTTTTTT. This translates into CASQGLTNTGELFF.

This chain uses TRBV30 with TRBJ1-2; tentative D call: TRBD1 (5 bases). The CDR3 is made up of 12 amino acids. The germline gives CDR1 GTSNPN, CDR2 SVGIG (reference sequence). V was pared by 3 bases and J by 7 bases, with 12 bases between. The CDR3 DNA reads TGTGCCTGGAGAACCCCAGGGAGTGGCTACACCTTC. Encoded protein: CAWRTPGSGYTF.

Only one count was recorded for this clonotype. This chain joins TRBV20-1 and TRBJ2-1; 12 bases match TRBD2. CDR3 length: 12 amino acids. From germline, CDR1 is DFQATT and CDR2 SNEGSKA (reference sequence). In DNA, the CDR3 is TGCAGGGCCACTAGCGGGGGGAATGAGCAGTTCTTC. Its protein product is CRATSGGNEQFF.

A few counts support this clonotype. The V gene is TRBV2, the J gene TRBJ1-2; weak D call: TRBD1 (6 bases). With 5 bases removed from V and 6 bases from J, the gap between germline ends came to 19 bases. The CDR3 covers 15 residues. From germline, CDR1 is SNHLY and CDR2 FYNNEI. CDR3 in amino acids: CASSPLITGLNGYTF. Here the CDR3 DNA reads TGTGCCAGCAGTCCTCTTATAACAGGGCTAAATGGCTACACCTTC.

This clonotype was seen a handful of times. The rearrangement joins TRBV24-1 to TRBJ2-5; unclear D gene. There are 16 residues in the CDR3. Germline loops: CDR1 KGHDR, CDR2 SFDVKD. Deletions cut 0 bases from V and 0 bases from J, with 10 bases between. For the CDR3, the DNA is TGTGCCACCAGTGATTTGCCAGAAACTGACCAAGAGACCCAGTACTTC. Protein product: CATSDLPETDQETQYF.